The 28 T cell receptor beta chains in this list originate from one sample, sequenced in a study of blood T cell repertoires in COVID-19. Here immunoSEQ multiplex PCR was the method, and the copy in TCRdb shows in-frame clones only, minus some. The sample lists 65,000 to 85,000 clones; around 78% were seen once. Input material: peripheral blood. These TCRs come from a human donor in a cohort sampled during active COVID-19.

CDR3 protein: CASRGAAGETEAFF. CDR3 nucleotide sequence: TGTGCCAGCAGGGGAGCGGCAGGGGAAACTGAAGCTTTCTTT. J is TRBJ1-1 and V is TRBV5-6; perhaps TRBD1 as D (6 bases). The V end lost 5 bases, the J end lost 5 bases, and 16 bases lay between the germline ends. The germline gives CDR1 SGHDT, CDR2 YYEEEE. The CDR3 is made up of 14 amino acids. Variable domain in full (rest from reference TRBV5-6 and TRBJ1-1): DAGVTQSPTHLIKTRGQQVTLRCSPKSGHDTVSWYQQALGQGPQFIFQYYEEEERQRGNFPDRFSGHQFPNYSSELNVNALLLGDSALYLCASRGAAGETEAFFGQGTRLTVV.

This clone was seen a handful of times. This chain links TRBV5-4 with TRBJ2-1, with TRBD2 matching over 8 bases. The trim removed 0 bases at V and 8 bases at J, leaving 4 bases unmatched. The CDR3 spans 14 residues. CDR1 and CDR2 (germline): SGHNT, YYREEE (reference sequence). CDR3 protein: CASSLDGRVDEQFF. The CDR3 nucleotides are TGTGCCAGCAGCTTGGACGGGAGGGTCGATGAGCAGTTCTTC.

The gene calls are TRBV19 and TRBJ1-1, with a weak D call TRBD1 (5 bases). Germline CDR1 LNHDA, CDR2 SQIVND (reference sequence). This CDR3 comprises 14 residues. The V end was cut by 4 bases, the J end by 5 bases, with 14 bases between. DNA for the CDR3: TGTGCCAGTAGTAATTCGTGGGGCGGAACTGAAGCTTTCTTT. This gives the protein CASSNSWGGTEAFF.

CDR3 loop: CASSARDRVGYTF. The CDR3 DNA is TGTGCCAGCAGCGCCCGGGACAGGGTCGGCTACACCTTC. The gene calls are TRBV7-9 and TRBJ1-2, with TRBD1 matching 9 bases. Germline loops: CDR1 SEHNR, CDR2 FQNEAQ (reference sequence). This CDR3 spans 13 amino acids. V shed 5 bases and J 8 bases; nucleotides not matched to a gene: 6.

The V call is TRBV9, the J call TRBJ2-5, with D hard to call. The V gene's germline CDR1 is SGDLS and CDR2 YYNGEE. The CDR3 contains 15 residues. V was shortened by 0 bases and J by 3 bases, with 12 bases between the two germline ends. In nucleotides, the CDR3 is TGTGCCAGCAGCGTAGGAGATAGAGGAGAAGAGACCCAGTACTTC. Its protein is CASSVGDRGEETQYF.

The rearrangement joins TRBV20-1 to TRBJ1-3; D call uncertain. This CDR3 is built from 11 residues. Germline lookup yields CDR1 DFQATT and CDR2 SNEGSKA (reference sequence). V was cut by 4 bases and J by 4 bases, with 5 bases left in between. The CDR3 sequence: CSAIIGNTIYF. CDR3 coding DNA: TGCAGTGCTATTATAGGAAACACCATATATTTT.

The V and J genes are TRBV15 and TRBJ2-7, with a tentative D call TRBD1 (5 bases). CDR1 and CDR2 (germline): LNHNV, YYDKDF (reference sequence). V gave up 0 bases and J gave up 0 bases, with 15 bases separating them. This CDR3 has 17 amino acids. The CDR3 here is CATSRDHGQETSYEQYF. CDR3 in DNA: TGTGCCACCAGCAGAGATCACGGACAAGAAACCTCCTACGAGCAGTACTTC.

The CDR3 DNA sequence: TGTGCCAGCAGTTTAGTGGTCGGGAGTGGCAAAAATGAGCAGTTCTTC. This sequence encodes CASSLVVGSGKNEQFF. J is TRBJ2-1 and V is TRBV27; maybe TRBD2 (6 bases). Per the germline V gene, CDR1 is MNHEY and CDR2 is SMNVEV (reference sequence). The CDR3 is 16 residues long. Trimming shortened V by 2 bases and J by 7 bases, and 18 bases separated the two germline ends.

The table lists this clone with a count of one. The chain recombines TRBV7-2 with TRBJ2-3; unclear D gene. Deletions cut 5 bases from V and 2 bases from J, with 8 bases between. Germline lookup yields CDR1 SGHTA and CDR2 FQGNSA. The CDR3 loop spans 13 amino acids. The CDR3 loop reads CASSLFNTDTQYF. The CDR3, as DNA: TGTGCCAGCAGCCTCTTTAACACAGATACGCAGTATTTT. Combining the CDR3 with reference TRBV7-2 and TRBJ2-3 gives the whole variable domain GAGVSQSPSNKVTEKGKDVELRCDPISGHTALYWYRQSLGQGLEFLIYFQGNSAPDKSGLPSDRFSAERTGGSVSTLTIQRTQQEDSAVYLCASSLFNTDTQYFGPGTRLTVL.

The chain employs TRBV5-1 and TRBJ2-5; D is possibly TRBD1 (6 bases). The ends were cut back, 8 bases at V and 6 bases at J, with 23 bases in the middle. In germline, CDR1 is SGHRS, CDR2 YFSETQ. This CDR3 comprises 15 residues. CDR3 region: CASQPATGPTQTQYF. CDR3 nucleotides: TGCGCCAGTCAACCTGCGACAGGACCCACCCAGACCCAGTACTTC. Full variable domain (remainder filled in from reference TRBV5-1 and TRBJ2-5): KAGVTQTPRYLIKTRGQQVTLSCSPISGHRSVSWYQQTPGQGLQFLFEYFSETQRNKGNFPGRFSGRQFSNSRSEMNVSTLELGDSALYLCASQPATGPTQTQYFGPGTRLLVL.

The CDR3 DNA reads TGTGCCAGCAGTTACATCGGGGAGGGTGTCGATGAGCAGTTCTTC. Encoded protein: CASSYIGEGVDEQFF. The gene calls are TRBV6-6 and TRBJ2-1; 7 positions agree with TRBD2. CDR3 length equals 15 residues. CDR1 MNHNY and CDR2 SVGAGI come from the germline V gene (reference sequence). Unmatched junction bases numbered 9, after V lost 2 bases and J lost 8 bases.

CDR3 residues: CASSSETHTGELFF. CDR3 DNA sequence: TGCGCCAGCAGCTCAGAGACACACACCGGGGAGCTGTTTTTT. This chain links TRBV5-1 with TRBJ2-2; unclear D gene. Germline CDR1 reads SGHRS; CDR2 reads YFSETQ. The CDR3 has 14 amino acids. V was clipped by 3 bases and J by 3 bases, with 9 bases between them.

The J gene is TRBJ1-1, the V gene TRBV11-2, with TRBD1 identical over 7 bases. V was clipped by 5 bases and J by 0 bases; unmatched bases: 9. The CDR3 has 16 amino acids. CDR1 and CDR2 (germline): SGHAT, FQNNGV. In nucleotides, the CDR3 is TGTGCCAGCAGCCCAGCCGGGACAGAAATGAACACTGAAGCTTTCTTT. Amino acid sequence: CASSPAGTEMNTEAFF. The full variable domain, its missing parts supplied by reference TRBV11-2 and TRBJ1-1, is EAGVAQSPRYKIIEKRQSVAFWCNPISGHATLYWYQQILGQGPKLLIQFQNNGVVDDSQLPKDRFSAERLKGVDSTLKIQPAKLEDSAVYLCASSPAGTEMNTEAFFGQGTRLTVV.

V is TRBV7-8 and J is TRBJ1-2; possible D gene TRBD1, 5 bases. Germline V lookup: CDR1 SGHVS, CDR2 FQNEAQ. V was trimmed by 2 bases and J by 3 bases, leaving 28 bases between them. The length of the CDR3 is 20 residues. This CDR3 is CASSLRADTPHYIVHYGYTF. The CDR3 bases are TGTGCCAGCAGCTTAAGGGCGGACACCCCCCACTACATTGTTCACTATGGCTACACCTTC.

J is TRBJ1-3 and V is TRBV19; 9 bases line up with TRBD1. The junction had 5 bases not matched to a gene; V was cut back by 6 bases and J by 2 bases. CDR1 is LNHDA and CDR2 is SQIVND in the germline V gene (reference sequence). The CDR3 is 15 amino acids. The CDR3 loop reads CASRQGTGTGNTIYF. The CDR3 DNA follows: TGTGCCAGTAGGCAAGGGACAGGGACTGGAAACACCATATATTTT. Combining the CDR3 with reference TRBV19 and TRBJ1-3 gives the whole variable domain DGGITQSPKYLFRKEGQNVTLSCEQNLNHDAMYWYRQDPGQGLRLIYYSQIVNDFQKGDIAEGYSVSREKKESFPLTVTSAQKNPTAFYLCASRQGTGTGNTIYFGEGSWLTVV.

The chain recombines TRBV30 with TRBJ2-5; TRBD1 aligns across 7 bases. The CDR3 runs 16 residues. Germline values: CDR1 GTSNPN, CDR2 SVGIG (reference sequence). With V trimmed by 2 bases and J by 5 bases, 14 bases remained unmatched. CDR3 loop: CAWSLLGGAGSETQYF. CDR3 in DNA: TGTGCCTGGAGTCTACTAGGGGGCGCAGGGTCCGAGACCCAGTACTTC.

The chain recombines TRBV28 with TRBJ1-2, with D possibly being TRBD1 (6 bases). Germline V gives CDR1 MDHEN, CDR2 SYDVKM. Between the trimmed V and J ends, which lost 2 bases and 6 bases, there was a span of 19 bases. This CDR3 is 16 amino acids long. The CDR3, as DNA: TGTGCCAGCAGTTTACCCAGGGGCGCTTATTTACATGGCTACACCTTC. It specifies CASSLPRGAYLHGYTF.

This chain uses TRBV28 with TRBJ2-2; 9 nucleotides match TRBD2. V shed 3 bases, J shed 6 bases, and the junction held 5 bases outside the gene matches. The germline CDR1 and CDR2 sequences are MDHEN and SYDVKM. The CDR3 contains 15 residues. In nucleotides, the CDR3 is TGTGCCAGCAGTTTGGCGGGGGGGCAGTCCGGGGAGCTGTTTTTT. This codes for CASSLAGGQSGELFF.

CDR3 region: CASSPGTDLEAFF. The CDR3, as DNA: TGTGCCAGTAGTCCAGGGACAGACCTCGAAGCTTTCTTT. This chain connects TRBV19 to TRBJ1-1; 7 bases line up with TRBD1. The V and J ends lost 5 bases and 8 bases, in that order; junction bases with no gene match: 8. Germline V gene lookup returns CDR1 LNHDA and CDR2 SQIVND (reference sequence). The CDR3 extends over 13 amino acids.

This clone was seen once. The chain carries TRBV6-2 or TRBV6-3 and TRBJ2-1, with 10 bases identical to TRBD2. Trimming removed 6 bases from V and 0 bases from J; junction bases left unmatched: 8. CDR3 size: 17 residues. Germline V gene sequence: CDR1 MNHEY, CDR2 SVGEGT. The CDR3 loop reads CASSLFGLAASYNEQFF. CDR3 DNA sequence: TGTGCCAGCAGCCTTTTCGGACTAGCGGCCTCCTACAATGAGCAGTTCTTC.

This CDR3 reads CASSHNGGPYEQYF. As DNA, the CDR3 is TGCGCCAGCAGCCATAACGGGGGACCCTACGAGCAGTACTTC. V and J are TRBV5-1 and TRBJ2-7, with D perhaps matching TRBD2 (6 bases). The germline V gene encodes CDR1 SGHRS and CDR2 YFSETQ. Trimming pared 4 bases from V and 2 bases from J, leaving 13 bases between. CDR3 length: 14 amino acids.

This clone has just a few counts. The chain couples TRBV14 to TRBJ2-7; 10 positions agree with TRBD2. The J segment lost 3 bases and the V segment lost 5 bases, leaving 4 bases of the junction unmatched. The germline CDR1 and CDR2 sequences are SGHDN and FVKESK. The CDR3 is 14 residues long. CDR3: CASSVRTSGYEQYF. The DNA for the CDR3 is TGTGCCAGCAGCGTCAGGACTAGCGGCTACGAGCAGTACTTC.

This clone was found a few times. The chain carries TRBV12-3 or TRBV12-4 and TRBJ2-1, with a possible D match to TRBD2 (6 bases). Trimming pared 7 bases from V and 9 bases from J, leaving 10 bases between. The CDR3 runs to 11 residues. The CDR3 DNA is TGTGCCAGCACTGGGACTGTTGAGCAGTTCTTC. This sequence encodes CASTGTVEQFF.

This chain uses TRBV3-1 (or the pseudogene TRBV3-2) with TRBJ1-1; D not certain. Germline assignment: CDR1 LGHDT and CDR2 YNNKEL (reference sequence). The CDR3 spans 13 residues. Deletions cut 3 bases from V and 10 bases from J, with 15 bases between. CDR3 sequence (DNA): TGTGCCAGCAGCCACCCCTCGATCCGCGTAGCTTTCTTT. Protein: CASSHPSIRVAFF.

V gene TRBV3-1 (or the pseudogene TRBV3-2) combines with J gene TRBJ2-1; no reliable D call. V was trimmed by 4 bases and J by 6 bases, leaving 19 bases between them. The germline CDR1 and CDR2 sequences are LGHDT and YNNKEL (reference sequence). The CDR3 extends over 16 amino acids. CDR3 amino acids: CASSPFIGLITNEQFF. The CDR3 region has the DNA TGTGCCAGCAGCCCCTTCATTGGTCTAATTACCAATGAGCAGTTCTTC.

The rearrangement joins TRBV28 to TRBJ1-5, with TRBD1 matching over 10 bases. From germline, CDR1 is MDHEN and CDR2 SYDVKM. The V gene end was trimmed by 3 bases and the J gene end by 3 bases; junction bases not matched to a gene: 2. This CDR3 spans 15 amino acids. The CDR3 loop reads CASSLGQGLNQPQHF. The CDR3 DNA sequence: TGTGCCAGCAGTTTGGGACAGGGGCTCAATCAGCCCCAGCATTTT. The full variable domain, completed using reference TRBV28 and TRBJ1-5, is DVKVTQSSRYLVKRTGEKVFLECVQDMDHENMFWYRQDPGLGLRLIYFSYDVKMKEKGDIPEGYSVSREKKERFSLILESASTNQTSMYLCASSLGQGLNQPQHFGDGTRLSIL.

This sequence joins TRBV11-2 and TRBJ1-3; the D gene is possibly TRBD1 (6 bases). V was trimmed by 10 bases and J by 0 bases, leaving 16 bases between them. The CDR3 consists of 15 residues. From germline, CDR1 is SGHAT and CDR2 FQNNGV. DNA of the CDR3: TGTGCCACCCAAGGGGGAAAATCCTCTGGAAACACCATATATTTT. This translates into CATQGGKSSGNTIYF.

The rearrangement uses TRBV4-3 and TRBJ1-3, with 7 bases identical to TRBD1. Losses at the gene ends were 3 bases for V and 2 bases for J; bases not matched to a gene: 4. Germline loops: CDR1 LGHNA, CDR2 YSLEER. The CDR3 has 15 amino acids. DNA for the CDR3: TGCGCCAGCAGCCAGAGTAGGGGGCCTGGAAACACCATATATTTT. It codes for CASSQSRGPGNTIYF.